These T cell receptor beta chains were read from a single sample in a study of cytomegalovirus exposure and HLA in healthy donors. Produced via immunoSEQ multiplex PCR; TCRdb's table is partial and in-frame only. The sample contains approximately 170,000 clones, over 60% of which appear only once. Sequenced input: PBMCs. Receptor source: a man between 25 and 39 years old in good health and CMV-seropositive. CDR3s include the opening cysteine and the closing phenylalanine or tryptophan. The order of the fields is D gene, V gene, J gene, clone size, CDR3 DNA, CDR3 protein. The D gene is left open where the match is weak. The listing skips clone size in some rows; elsewhere it reads once, few, many or a size class.

d_call: .
v_call: TRBV7-8
j_call: TRBJ1-5
clone_size: .
cdr3_nt: TGTGCCAGCAGCTCCCGCGAAGGGGAGGGGGGGGCCCAGCATTTT
cdr3_aa: CASSSREGEGGAQHF

d_call: TRBD2
v_call: TRBV27
j_call: TRBJ2-5
clone_size: .
cdr3_nt: TGTGCCAGCAGTGCCGGGACTAGCGGGAGGGGAAATTACCAAGAGACCCAGTACTTC
cdr3_aa: CASSAGTSGRGNYQETQYF

d_call: TRBD1
v_call: TRBV6-5
j_call: TRBJ1-2
clone_size: .
cdr3_nt: TGTGCCAGCACCCAGACAGGGGAAGGCTACACCTTC
cdr3_aa: CASTQTGEGYTF

d_call: .
v_call: TRBV7-9
j_call: TRBJ1-1
clone_size: .
cdr3_nt: TGTTCCAGCAGCTTAGAGGGGAGGACTGAAGCTTTCTTT
cdr3_aa: CSSSLEGRTEAFF

d_call: TRBD2
v_call: TRBV28
j_call: TRBJ2-7
clone_size: few
cdr3_nt: TGTGCCAGCAGTTGGGGGGGCGAGCAGTACTTC
cdr3_aa: CASSWGGEQYF

d_call: .
v_call: TRBV28
j_call: TRBJ2-7
clone_size: .
cdr3_nt: TGTGCCAGCAGTTTCTCGGGCTCCTACGAGCAGTACTTC
cdr3_aa: CASSFSGSYEQYF

d_call: .
v_call: TRBV4-3
j_call: TRBJ1-6
clone_size: .
cdr3_nt: TGCGCCAGCACCCAGGGTGAGGGACTTAATTCACCCCTCCACTTT
cdr3_aa: CASTQGEGLNSPLHF

d_call: TRBD2
v_call: TRBV29-1
j_call: TRBJ2-5
clone_size: .
cdr3_nt: TGCAGCACATGGACTAGCCAAGAGACCCAGTACTTC
cdr3_aa: CSTWTSQETQYF

d_call: .
v_call: TRBV21-1
j_call: TRBJ2-3
clone_size: .
cdr3_nt: TGTGCCAGCAGCAAATCTAGCGCCCACACAGATACGCAGTATTTT
cdr3_aa: CASSKSSAHTDTQYF

d_call: TRBD1
v_call: TRBV9
j_call: TRBJ1-1
clone_size: .
cdr3_nt: TGTGCCAGCAGCGCCCTTCCGGGACAGCGGAACACTGAAGCTTTCTTT
cdr3_aa: CASSALPGQRNTEAFF

d_call: TRBD1
v_call: TRBV11-3
j_call: TRBJ1-1
clone_size: .
cdr3_nt: TGTGCCAGCAGCTGGACAGGGATAGCTTTCTTT
cdr3_aa: CASSWTGIAFF

d_call: TRBD1
v_call: TRBV7-9
j_call: TRBJ1-2
clone_size: .
cdr3_nt: TGTGCCAGCAGCTCGCGGGACAGGGGAGATGGCTACACCTTC
cdr3_aa: CASSSRDRGDGYTF

d_call: TRBD1
v_call: TRBV27
j_call: TRBJ2-5
clone_size: .
cdr3_nt: TGTGCCAGCAGTTTAAGGGGGCGAGAGCAGTACTTC
cdr3_aa: CASSLRGREQYF

d_call: .
v_call: TRBV27
j_call: TRBJ2-1
clone_size: .
cdr3_nt: TGTGCCAGCAGTCCCCGCAGCGCGGGAAAAGGCAATGAGCAGTTCTTC
cdr3_aa: CASSPRSAGKGNEQFF

d_call: .
v_call: TRBV5-8
j_call: TRBJ2-2
clone_size: .
cdr3_nt: TGTGCCAGCAGCCCACCCCCGGGGGCCGGGGAGCTGTTTTTT
cdr3_aa: CASSPPPGAGELFF

d_call: TRBD1
v_call: TRBV19
j_call: TRBJ2-7
clone_size: .
cdr3_nt: TGTGCCGGGGACCGGGACAGACCCTACGAGCAGTACTTC
cdr3_aa: CAGDRDRPYEQYF

d_call: .
v_call: TRBV2
j_call: TRBJ2-7
clone_size: few
cdr3_nt: TGTGCCAGCAGTGGGGCAGGCGGGTCCTACGAGCAGTACTTC
cdr3_aa: CASSGAGGSYEQYF

d_call: .
v_call: TRBV5-6
j_call: TRBJ1-5
clone_size: .
cdr3_nt: TGTGCCAGCAGCTCCTGGGGGGGCAGGACTCAGCCCCAGCATTTT
cdr3_aa: CASSSWGGRTQPQHF

d_call: .
v_call: TRBV18
j_call: TRBJ2-2
clone_size: .
cdr3_nt: TGTGCCAGCTCACCACCCAACAGGGACGGCGGGGAGCTGTTTTTT
cdr3_aa: CASSPPNRDGGELFF

d_call: .
v_call: TRBV30
j_call: TRBJ1-1
clone_size: few
cdr3_nt: TGTGCCTGGAGCGCGGAGGGGAACACTGAAGCTTTCTTT
cdr3_aa: CAWSAEGNTEAFF

d_call: .
v_call: TRBV19
j_call: TRBJ2-1
clone_size: .
cdr3_nt: TGTGCCAGTAGTATAGGGGCACCTTCCAATGAGCAGTTCTTC
cdr3_aa: CASSIGAPSNEQFF

d_call: .
v_call: TRBV11-2
j_call: TRBJ2-7
clone_size: once
cdr3_nt: TGTGCCAGCAGCCCTGAGGGGGTCGGATACGAGCAGTACTTC
cdr3_aa: CASSPEGVGYEQYF

d_call: TRBD1
v_call: TRBV19
j_call: TRBJ1-4
clone_size: .
cdr3_nt: TGTGCCAGTAACCCGGGACAGGGTGAAAAACTGTTTTTT
cdr3_aa: CASNPGQGEKLFF

d_call: .
v_call: TRBV6-5
j_call: TRBJ1-5
clone_size: .
cdr3_nt: TGTGCCAGCAGTTACTCGCGAGTCAATCAGCCCCAGCATTTT
cdr3_aa: CASSYSRVNQPQHF

d_call: TRBD1
v_call: TRBV6-5
j_call: TRBJ2-1
clone_size: .
cdr3_nt: TGTGCCAGCAGTTCGGGGACAGGTAAAGTGCAGTTCTTC
cdr3_aa: CASSSGTGKVQFF

d_call: TRBD1
v_call: TRBV11-1
j_call: TRBJ2-7
clone_size: .
cdr3_nt: TGTGCCAGCAGCTCGGACAGGGGGCCATACGAGCAGTACTTC
cdr3_aa: CASSSDRGPYEQYF

d_call: TRBD1
v_call: TRBV11-2
j_call: TRBJ2-7
clone_size: .
cdr3_nt: TGTGCCAGCAGCTTGGGACAGTTAGGCTACGAGCAGTACTTC
cdr3_aa: CASSLGQLGYEQYF

d_call: .
v_call: TRBV19
j_call: TRBJ2-5
clone_size: once
cdr3_nt: TGTGCCAGTAGTCCGAGACACACCGAAGAGACCCAGTACTTC
cdr3_aa: CASSPRHTEETQYF